The T cell receptor (beta chain) under discussion was sequenced for a study of blood T cell repertoires in COVID-19. Only in-frame clones appear in the TCRdb table, and some are missing; sequencing was by immunoSEQ multiplex PCR. The top ten clones hold around 8.9% of a sample with 310,000 or so clones, about 91% of them seen once. Germline CDR1 and CDR2: ENHRY and SYGVKD. This CDR3 contains 14 residues. Trimming cost V 5 bases and J 4 bases; bases outside gene matches: 6. The specimen sequenced was peripheral blood. This chain joins TRBV10-3 and TRBJ1-2, with 8 bases identical to TRBD1. The receptor's source is a man aged 30 to 45 with COVID-19, enrolled during active disease. CDR3: CAISKGQGTYGYTF. The CDR3 nucleotides are TGTGCCATCAGTAAAGGACAGGGAACCTATGGCTACACCTTC.